The 17 T cell receptor beta chains below were found in one sample sequenced in a study of T cell clonotyping in hematopoietic cell transplantation. Assay: immunoSEQ multiplex PCR; the TCRdb copy retains only in-frame clones and omits some. This sample yields around 7,500 clones, of which 90% to 95% are seen a single time; about 4.1% belongs to the top ten. Sequencing was performed on PBMCs, taken 180 days after allogeneic stem cell transplant. The receptors were sampled from a female patient aged 50-59 years who had an allogeneic stem cell transplant from an unrelated donor, so the T cells may come from the graft donor. Some clones in this sample may be carry-over from other donors' samples.

The gene calls are TRBV19 and TRBJ1-2; D uncertain. Trimming stripped 6 bases from V and 4 bases from J, with 21 bases between. Germline V CDR1 and CDR2: LNHDA, SQIVND (reference sequence). The CDR3 contains 16 residues. The CDR3 is CASSRNKVGGSYGYTF. The CDR3 DNA sequence: TGTGCCAGTAGCAGAAATAAAGTCGGAGGGTCCTATGGCTACACCTTC.

CDR3 DNA: TGCGCCAGCAGCCAAGATAAGGTCGGGAGCTCCTACAATGAGCAGTTCTTC. Translated: CASSQDKVGSSYNEQFF. This chain links TRBV4-3 with TRBJ2-1, with D possibly being TRBD2 (6 bases). This CDR3 spans 17 amino acids. Germline-derived CDR1 and CDR2 are LGHNA and YSLEER. V was cut by 0 bases and J by 0 bases, with 12 bases left in between.

This clone was counted a single time. The chain is built from TRBV6-5 and TRBJ1-2; 8 bases agree with TRBD1. Germline CDR1 is MNHEY and CDR2 is SVGAGI. After removal of 3 bases from V and 3 bases from J, the junction contained 6 bases not matched to a gene. This CDR3 comprises 15 residues. The CDR3 spells CASSYSMGQDYGYTF. The CDR3 nucleotides read TGTGCCAGCAGTTATTCGATGGGACAGGACTATGGCTACACCTTC.

The V and J genes are TRBV25-1 and TRBJ1-1; 7 bases map to TRBD1. Germline trimming cut 4 bases from V and 1 base from J; bases unmatched to any gene: 9. CDR1 and CDR2 from the germline V gene are MGHDK and SYGVNS. The CDR3 has 16 amino acids. Written as DNA, the CDR3 is TGTGCCAGCAGTGGCTCACAGGGGCAGGGGAACACTGAAGCTTTCTTT. Translated, it gives CASSGSQGQGNTEAFF.

The chain carries TRBV11-2 and TRBJ2-3; D unclear. Germline assignment: CDR1 SGHAT and CDR2 FQNNGV. The CDR3 runs to 14 residues. V gave up 1 base and J gave up 5 bases, with 10 bases separating them. The CDR3 coding sequence is TGTGCCAGCAGCTTAGTAGCATTTTTAGATACGCAGTATTTT. Amino acid sequence: CASSLVAFLDTQYF.

This chain connects TRBV11-2 to TRBJ2-2; no clear D. The CDR3 contains 12 residues. The ends were cut back, 2 bases at V and 6 bases at J, with 4 bases in the middle. Germline CDR1 SGHAT, CDR2 FQNNGV. The CDR3 region is CASSLLSGELFF. The CDR3 DNA is TGTGCCAGCAGCTTATTATCCGGGGAGCTGTTTTTT.

V gene TRBV19 combines with J gene TRBJ1-2; D remains unclear. The germline gives CDR1 LNHDA, CDR2 SQIVND (reference sequence). The CDR3 is 14 amino acids. Trimming took 2 bases from V and 7 from J, leaving 14 bases between them. The CDR3 spells CASSIRTYATGYTF. The DNA of the CDR3 is TGTGCCAGTAGTATACGAACCTACGCCACTGGCTACACCTTC.

The rearrangement links TRBV7-9 to TRBJ1-4, with 8 bases identical to TRBD1. The CDR3 loop spans 19 amino acids. Trimming removed 6 bases from V and 8 bases from J; junction bases left unmatched: 23. Germline CDR1 is SEHNR and CDR2 is FQNEAQ (reference sequence). CDR3 amino acids: CASSSAGGVSSNDREKLFF. In nucleotides, the CDR3 is TGTGCCAGCAGTTCAGCAGGGGGCGTCAGTTCAAATGATAGGGAAAAACTGTTTTTT.

The CDR3 DNA follows: TGTGCCAGCAGGAAATCCGGGGCCGGGGAGCTGTTTTTT. Protein: CASRKSGAGELFF. The chain couples TRBV11-1 to TRBJ2-2; D may be TRBD2 (5 bases). Germline V lookup: CDR1 SGHAT, CDR2 FQDESV (reference sequence). Trimming shortened V by 6 bases and J by 6 bases, and 11 bases separated the two germline ends. The CDR3 runs to 13 residues. Based on the CDR3 plus reference TRBV11-1 and TRBJ2-2, the full variable domain is EAEVAQSPRYKITEKSQAVAFWCDPISGHATLYWYRQILGQGPELLVQFQDESVVDDSQLPKDRFSAERLKGVDSTLKIQPAELGDSAMYLCASRKSGAGELFFGEGSRLTVL.

The chain is built from TRBV27 and TRBJ1-5; D unresolved. Germline CDR1 and CDR2: MNHEY and SMNVEV (reference sequence). There are 13 residues in the CDR3. Trimming removed 4 bases from V and 1 base from J, with 5 bases in between. The CDR3 here is CASSWESNQPQHF. DNA of the CDR3: TGTGCCAGCAGTTGGGAGAGCAATCAGCCCCAGCATTTT.

This clone has only one observation. This chain joins TRBV28 and TRBJ1-6; a possible D gene is TRBD1 (6 bases). Germline CDR1 MDHEN, CDR2 SYDVKM. The CDR3 covers 14 residues. Trimming took off 6 bases at V and 6 bases at J, with 12 bases between the two ends. In DNA, the CDR3 is TGTGCCAGCAGAAACAGGGTGGCTAATTCACCCCTCCACTTT. Translated, it gives CASRNRVANSPLHF.

This clone was seen only a few times. V usage is TRBV28 and J usage is TRBJ1-6, with 11 bases matching TRBD1. This CDR3 contains 16 residues. Germline V gene lookup returns CDR1 MDHEN and CDR2 SYDVKM. The J segment lost 8 bases and the V segment lost 7 bases, leaving 10 bases of the junction unmatched. The CDR3 protein is CASNVGGTGGYSPLHF. CDR3 coding DNA: TGTGCCAGCAATGTGGGGGGGACAGGGGGTTATTCACCCCTCCACTTT.

The chain recombines TRBV25-1 with TRBJ2-3, with 9 bases identical to TRBD2. V was pared by 1 base and J by 4 bases, with 12 bases of the junction left unmatched. CDR1 MGHDK and CDR2 SYGVNS come from the germline V gene. The CDR3 spans 18 residues. This chain's CDR3 is CASSELGRGGSTSDTQYF. The CDR3 coding sequence is TGTGCCAGCAGTGAATTAGGGCGGGGGGGGTCAACGTCAGATACGCAGTATTTT.

The chain carries TRBV9 and TRBJ1-2; D not certain. The V gene lost 1 base and the J gene lost 0 bases, with 10 bases spanning the gap. The CDR3 is 15 amino acids. Germline CDR1 is SGDLS and CDR2 is YYNGEE. The CDR3 is CASSVYSPTNYGYTF. CDR3 coding DNA: TGTGCCAGCAGCGTATACAGTCCGACTAACTATGGCTACACCTTC. Using reference TRBV9 and TRBJ1-2 for the parts outside the CDR3, the full variable domain is DSGVTQTPKHLITATGQRVTLRCSPRSGDLSVYWYQQSLDQGLQFLIQYYNGEERAKGNILERFSAQQFPDLHSELNLSSLELGDSALYFCASSVYSPTNYGYTFGSGTRLTVV.

The CDR3 here is CASSPHGQEYGYTF. CDR3 DNA: TGTGCCAGCAGTCCCCACGGACAGGAATATGGCTACACCTTC. This sequence joins TRBV6-5 and TRBJ1-2, with 7 bases lining up with TRBD1. The ends lost 5 bases at V and 5 bases at J; junction bases unmatched: 8. The CDR3 spans 14 residues. Per germline, CDR1 MNHEY and CDR2 SVGAGI.

CDR3 DNA sequence: TGTGCCAGCAGCTTAGGACAGAACTATGGCTACACCTTC. It yields the protein CASSLGQNYGYTF. The chain has TRBV7-2 and TRBJ1-2; tentatively, D is TRBD1 (5 bases). Germline V gene lookup returns CDR1 SGHTA and CDR2 FQGNSA. Trimming cost V 1 base and J 2 bases, with 5 bases left between them. The CDR3 extends over 13 amino acids.

The chain uses TRBV5-4 and TRBJ1-2; no clear D gene. This CDR3 region has 15 residues. Trimming pared 9 bases from V and 4 bases from J, leaving 22 bases between. Germline V gene data show CDR1 as SGHNT and CDR2 as YYREEE (reference sequence). CDR3 DNA: TGTGCCACCAATCCACCCAACGGGCACAGCTATGGCTACACCTTC. Translated: CATNPPNGHSYGYTF. The full variable domain, in which reference TRBV5-4 and TRBJ1-2 provide the parts outside the CDR3, is ETGVTQSPTHLIKTRGQQVTLRCSSQSGHNTVSWYQQALGQGPQFIFQYYREEENGRGNFPPRFSGLQFPNYSSELNVNALELDDSALYLCATNPPNGHSYGYTFGSGTRLTVV.